Listed below are T cell receptor beta chains from one sample, sequenced in a study of blood T cell repertoires in COVID-19. The assay was immunoSEQ multiplex PCR, and TCRdb's table has in-frame clones only and misses some. The table lists about 350,000 clones, about 88% of them singletons. Sequenced sample: peripheral blood. All receptors derive from a woman aged 65 to 85 with COVID-19, enrolled during active disease. Both conserved end residues are part of each CDR3.

v_call	j_call	cdr3_aa
TRBV10-3	TRBJ2-1	CAISLLAGPYNEQFF
TRBV28	TRBJ1-2	CASSLRVYGYTF
TRBV19	TRBJ2-7	CASSIYSSGAPYEQYF
TRBV6-5	TRBJ1-1	CASSPGQRNTEAFF
TRBV28	TRBJ2-5	CASIPLEGGQETQYF
TRBV27	TRBJ1-6	CASGTNRGGSPLHF
TRBV7-8	TRBJ2-2	CASSPRRENTGELFF
TRBV10-3	TRBJ1-1	CAIRGVNTEAFF
TRBV5-1	TRBJ1-5	CASRAYSNQPQHF
TRBV12-3/TRBV12-4	TRBJ2-5	CASSGKGRETQYF
TRBV7-9	TRBJ1-6	CASRAGQGERYSPLHF
TRBV5-4	TRBJ1-1	CASGRQGNLVDTEAFF
TRBV7-3	TRBJ2-2	CASSLNSGAELFF
TRBV5-4	TRBJ1-2	CASSLGDRDYGYTF
TRBV29-1	TRBJ1-6	CSVKRNSPLHF
TRBV7-6	TRBJ2-7	CASSLARTGEQYF
TRBV23-1	TRBJ1-2	CASSQKATANYGYTF
TRBV4-2	TRBJ1-2	CASSRMGQGGLYGYTF
TRBV30	TRBJ1-4	CAWSVSRGPNEKLFF
TRBV5-1	TRBJ2-1	CASSFGSGGNEQFF
TRBV5-1	TRBJ2-5	CASGSGGYQETQYF
TRBV19	TRBJ1-6	CASSSREGNSPLHF